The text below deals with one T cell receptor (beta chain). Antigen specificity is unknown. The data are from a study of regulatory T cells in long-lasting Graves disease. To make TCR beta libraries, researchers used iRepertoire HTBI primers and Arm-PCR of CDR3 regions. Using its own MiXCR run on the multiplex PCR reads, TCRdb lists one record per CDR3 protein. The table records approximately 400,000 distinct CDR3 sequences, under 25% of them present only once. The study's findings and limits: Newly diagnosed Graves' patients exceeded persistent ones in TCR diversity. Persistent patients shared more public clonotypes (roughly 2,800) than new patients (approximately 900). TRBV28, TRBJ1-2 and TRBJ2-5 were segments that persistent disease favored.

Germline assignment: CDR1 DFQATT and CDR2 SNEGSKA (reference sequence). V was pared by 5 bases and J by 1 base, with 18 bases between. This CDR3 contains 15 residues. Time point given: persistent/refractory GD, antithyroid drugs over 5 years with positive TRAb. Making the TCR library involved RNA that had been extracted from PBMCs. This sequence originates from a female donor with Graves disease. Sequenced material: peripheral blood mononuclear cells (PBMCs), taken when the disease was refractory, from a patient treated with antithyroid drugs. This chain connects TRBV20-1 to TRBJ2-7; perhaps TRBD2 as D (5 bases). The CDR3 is CSAFPRRAVSYEQYF. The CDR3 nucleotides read TGCAGTGCTTTCCCACGGCGGGCGGTTTCCTACGAGCAGTACTTC.